Presented here are 21 T cell receptor beta chains from one specimen sequenced in a study of glioma-infiltrating T cells. Amplification of TCR alpha and beta CDR3 regions from RNA used iRepertoire nested multiplex PCR. TCRdb processed the multiplex PCR reads anew with MiXCR; each CDR3 protein has one entry. The sample yields fewer than 200,000 distinct CDR3 sequences, 43% seen once. Sequenced input: glioma tissue, nonneoplastic brain tissue, or PBMCs (not recorded which). All receptors come from a human donor with low-grade glioma or glioblastoma, undergoing nonglioma brain surgery, or in good health (not recorded which).

Notes on this clonotype: Being one base from a much bigger clone, this may be a read error. J is TRBJ2-1 and V is TRBV20-1; 8 positions agree with TRBD2. Germline loops: CDR1 DFQATT, CDR2 SNEGSKA (reference sequence). This CDR3 comprises 18 residues. With V trimmed by 1 base and J by 4 bases, 15 bases remained unmatched. The CDR3 DNA reads TGCAGTGCTAGAGGTATAGTTAAGGAGCTAGCGGGTTACAATGAGCAGTTCTTC. Its protein product is CSARGIVKELAGYNEQFF.

Ten or more counts support this clonotype. The V call is TRBV20-1, the J call TRBJ2-3; 7 positions match TRBD2. J lost 2 bases, V lost 3 bases, and 8 bases had no gene match. Germline CDR1 and CDR2: DFQATT and SNEGSKA (reference sequence). This CDR3 spans 15 amino acids. The CDR3 region has the DNA TGCAGTGCTAGTCGGCCTAGCGGTAACACAGATACGCAGTATTTT. This codes for CSASRPSGNTDTQYF.

The chain couples TRBV27 to TRBJ1-6; D not certain. This CDR3 has 15 amino acids. Trimming took 7 bases from V and 7 from J, leaving 17 bases between them. CDR1 is MNHEY and CDR2 is SMNVEV in the germline V gene (reference sequence). CDR3 sequence: CASIPTVGWNSPLHF. DNA of the CDR3: TGTGCCAGCATTCCTACCGTCGGATGGAATTCACCCCTCCACTTT.

This clonotype showed up many times. The J gene is TRBJ2-1, the V gene TRBV28, with 9 bases matching TRBD2. Germline lookup yields CDR1 MDHEN and CDR2 SYDVKM. J lost 14 bases, V lost 11 bases, and 13 bases had no gene match. The CDR3 totals 12 residues. CDR3 DNA: TGTGCCGCACGACAAGGAGGCGGGAGGGAGTTCTTC. Residues: CAARQGGGREFF.

The table lists this clonotype with a few counts. The chain couples TRBV2 to TRBJ2-5, with TRBD1 matching over 8 bases. Trimming at V came to 8 bases and at J to 5 bases, leaving 7 bases not matched to a gene. The germline CDR1 and CDR2 sequences are SNHLY and FYNNEI. The CDR3 covers 13 residues. CDR3 nucleotide sequence: TGTGCCAGCCGAGACAGGGGTGGTGAGACCCAGTACTTC. This gives the protein CASRDRGGETQYF.

The rearrangement uses TRBV29-1 and TRBJ2-3, with D perhaps matching TRBD2 (6 bases). In germline, CDR1 is SQVTM, CDR2 ANQGSEA. The CDR3 is 15 amino acids. V lost 3 bases to trimming and J lost 2 bases, with 15 bases between them. The CDR3 DNA reads as TGCAGCGTTGATTTGCTGTTAGCGGTCACAGATACGCAGTATTTT. This gives the protein CSVDLLLAVTDTQYF.

On this clonotype itself: This may stem from a read error, because a much larger clone lies one nucleotide away. The chain links TRBV2 to TRBJ1-1; D gene uncertain. This CDR3 is built from 14 residues. Germline values: CDR1 SNHLY, CDR2 FYNNEI. The CDR3 loop is CARSEALAGTEAFF. In DNA, the CDR3 is TGTGCCAGAAGTGAAGCTCTGGCCGGCACTGAAGCTTTCTTT.

This clonotype was observed at least ten times. CDR3 coding DNA: TGTGCCAGCAGAGACGGACAGGGAGGGTATGGCTACACCTTC. Protein: CASRDGQGGYGYTF. J is TRBJ1-2 and V is TRBV2, with TRBD1 identical over 8 bases. This CDR3 has 14 amino acids. The junction had 8 bases not matched to a gene; V was cut back by 6 bases and J by 5 bases. The germline CDR1 and CDR2 sequences are SNHLY and FYNNEI.

Comments on this clonotype: This may come from a read error, since a much larger clone is one base off. The V gene is TRBV24-1, the J gene TRBJ2-3; unclear D gene. CDR3 size: 12 residues. Germline V gene lookup returns CDR1 KGHDR and CDR2 SFDVKD. V gave up 9 bases and J gave up 4 bases, with 10 bases separating them. CDR3 sequence reads: CATLGSSDTQYF. The DNA for the CDR3 is TGTGCCACCCTCGGATCTTCAGATACGCAGTATTTT.

This clonotype turned up a few times. V usage is TRBV3-1 and J usage is TRBJ2-3, with no clear D. Germline loops: CDR1 LGHDT, CDR2 YNNKEL (reference sequence). V lost 5 bases to trimming and J lost 1 base, with 13 bases between them. This CDR3 spans 15 amino acids. The CDR3 DNA reads TGTGCCAGCAGCTACCTACGGGCCGGCACAGATACGCAGTATTTT. As protein: CASSYLRAGTDTQYF.

With regard to this clonotype: A much more abundant neighbour one base away suggests this may be a read error. The chain recombines TRBV28 with TRBJ2-7; the D call may be TRBD1 or TRBD2 (5 bases each). The CDR3 spans 12 residues. In germline, CDR1 is MDHEN, CDR2 SYDVKM. V was cut by 9 bases and J by 7 bases, with 16 bases left in between. CDR3 nucleotide sequence: TGTGCCAGAACGACCGGGGCTTGGGAGCAGTACTTC. Translated, it gives CARTTGAWEQYF.

This clonotype has more than one count but fewer than ten. The chain links TRBV4-1 to TRBJ2-4; a possible D gene is TRBD2 (7 bases). Germline loops: CDR1 MGHRA, CDR2 YSYEKL. This CDR3 contains 14 residues. Trimming pared 2 bases from V and 9 bases from J, leaving 14 bases between. The CDR3 loop is CASSQRGGGSIQYF. CDR3 DNA: TGCGCCAGCAGCCAACGAGGGGGGGGAAGCATTCAGTACTTC.

About this clonotype: At one of its ends the junction is not consistent with the germline gene, which may arise from a read error. This sequence joins TRBV27 and TRBJ1-1; TRBD1 is a possible D gene (5 bases). The CDR3 contains 13 residues. The germline gives CDR1 MNHEY, CDR2 SMNVEV (reference sequence). The CDR3 spells CATSRTQYTEAFF. The CDR3 coding sequence is TGTGCCACCAGTCGGACACAATACACCGAAGCTTTCTTT.

The chain carries TRBV10-3 and TRBJ2-1; 9 nucleotides agree with TRBD1. The germline CDR1 and CDR2 sequences are ENHRY and SYGVKD. There are 14 residues in the CDR3. V lost 6 bases and J lost 6; bases outside the gene matches: 6. CDR3 region: CAISGQGRFNEQFF. CDR3 sequence (DNA): TGTGCCATCAGCGGACAGGGGAGGTTCAATGAGCAGTTCTTC.

This clonotype showed up many times. The rearrangement joins TRBV6-1 to TRBJ2-5, with 7 nucleotides matching TRBD1. The trim removed 6 bases at V and 0 bases at J, leaving 7 bases unmatched. The CDR3 spans 15 residues. CDR1 and CDR2 (germline): MNHNS, SASEGT. CDR3 DNA: TGTGCCAGCAGCACAGACAGGGACAACCAAGAGACCCAGTACTTC. Encoded protein: CASSTDRDNQETQYF.

In this sample, this clonotype turned up a few times. The chain couples TRBV7-3 to TRBJ2-7; perhaps D is TRBD1 or TRBD2 (5 bases each). The germline V gene encodes CDR1 SGHTA and CDR2 FQGTGA. The V end lost 2 bases, the J end lost 2 bases, and 10 bases lay between the germline ends. CDR3 length equals 14 residues. The CDR3 protein is CASSLRQRAYEQYF. CDR3 in DNA: TGTGCCAGCAGCTTACGACAGAGGGCCTACGAGCAGTACTTC.

With regard to this clonotype: Possible read error: a much larger clone is one base away. This chain joins TRBV28 and TRBJ1-5, with unresolved D. The germline CDR1 and CDR2 sequences are MDHEN and SYDVKM. V lost 6 bases to trimming and J lost 3 bases, with 15 bases between them. The CDR3 length is 15 residues. For the CDR3, the DNA is TGTGCCAGCAGAAGAACCGGGAATCACAATCAGCCCCAGCATTTT. Its translation is CASRRTGNHNQPQHF.

The sample holds a few counts of this clonotype. This rearrangement joins TRBV19 to TRBJ2-2; D remains ambiguous. The V end lost 5 bases, the J end lost 4 bases, and 8 bases lay between the germline ends. Per germline, CDR1 LNHDA and CDR2 SQIVND (reference sequence). The CDR3 extends over 13 amino acids. The CDR3 here is CASSWRTTGELFF. DNA of the CDR3: TGTGCCAGTAGTTGGCGGACCACCGGGGAGCTGTTTTTT.

This chain joins TRBV3-1 and TRBJ1-5; 7 nucleotides match TRBD1. Germline-derived CDR1 and CDR2 are LGHDT and YNNKEL (reference sequence). V shed 2 bases, J shed 4 bases, and the junction held 8 bases outside the gene matches. The CDR3 consists of 16 residues. CDR3 loop: CASSQPTGVRNQPQHF. The CDR3 DNA reads as TGTGCCAGCAGCCAACCCACAGGGGTGCGGAATCAGCCCCAGCATTTT.

CDR3: CASSSGYRRDAFF. CDR3 nucleotide sequence: TGTGCCAGCAGCTCGGGATACAGGAGGGACGCTTTCTTT. The V and J genes are TRBV7-2 and TRBJ1-1, with a tentative D call TRBD1 (5 bases). CDR3 length: 13 residues. CDR1 and CDR2 (germline): SGHTA, FQGNSA. V lost 4 bases and J lost 11, with 17 bases in between.

This clonotype was detected ten times or more. The chain carries TRBV28 and TRBJ2-7; the match to TRBD1 covers 9 bases. The V segment lost 6 bases and the J segment 4 bases; nucleotides outside the gene matches: 7. Looked up from germline, CDR1 is MDHEN and CDR2 is SYDVKM. This CDR3 spans 14 amino acids. The CDR3 here is CASRGTGKMYEQYF. The CDR3 DNA is TGTGCCAGCAGAGGGACAGGGAAGATGTACGAGCAGTACTTC.